The clone carrying this T cell receptor (beta chain) has at least ten counts. The antigen is unknown. This specimen belongs to a study of CD8 T cells in ankylosing spondylitis. General study results and limits: Typical of ankylosing spondylitis blood, it appeared, was a TCR beta motif of eight highly homologous variants. Some motif variants had been reported before (in reactive arthritis synovial fluid and blood). According to the report, clones linked to the disease were significantly enriched in matched synovial fluid samples taken from ankylosing spondylitis patients.

V gave up 7 bases and J gave up 2 bases, with 15 bases separating them. The CDR3 length is 14 residues. Germline V gene lookup returns CDR1 SQVTM and CDR2 ANQGSEA. TCR beta libraries were made by quantitative 5'-RACE with molecular barcodes. MiXCR, run by TCRdb on the 5' RACE reads, gives a single entry per CDR3 protein. The table records 150,000 to 200,000 distinct CDR3 sequences, 18% of them present only once. The clonotype comes from a male donor aged 5-29 years with ankylosing spondylitis or in good health (not recorded which). Sequenced input: blood, either unsorted or a sorted T cell fraction (not recorded which). The V and J genes are TRBV29-1 and TRBJ2-1; D is perhaps TRBD2 (6 bases). CDR3 sequence (DNA): TGCAGCGCCACCACCTCGGGGGCCTACAATGAGCAGTTCTTC. It yields the protein CSATTSGAYNEQFF.